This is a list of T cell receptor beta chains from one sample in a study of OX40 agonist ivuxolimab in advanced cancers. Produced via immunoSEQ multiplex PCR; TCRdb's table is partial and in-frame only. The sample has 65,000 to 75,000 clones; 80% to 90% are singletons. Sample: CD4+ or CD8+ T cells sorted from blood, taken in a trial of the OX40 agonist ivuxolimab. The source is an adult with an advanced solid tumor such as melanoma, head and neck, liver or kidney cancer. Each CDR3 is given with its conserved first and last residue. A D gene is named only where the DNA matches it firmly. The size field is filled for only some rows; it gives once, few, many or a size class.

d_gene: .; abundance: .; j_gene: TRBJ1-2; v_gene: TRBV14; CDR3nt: TGTGCCAGCAGCCAAGAAGACCAGTCAAGCTATGGCTACACCTTC; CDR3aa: CASSQEDQSSYGYTF
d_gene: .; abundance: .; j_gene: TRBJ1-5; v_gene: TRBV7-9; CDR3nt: TGTGCCAGCAGCCCTCTCCGGGGATTTTTCAATCAGCCCCAGCATTTT; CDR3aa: CASSPLRGFFNQPQHF
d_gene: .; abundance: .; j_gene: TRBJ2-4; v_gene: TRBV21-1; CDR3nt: TGTGCCAGCAGCGGACCACAAGGGGGGCGCCAAGCCAAAAACATTCAGTACTTC; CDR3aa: CASSGPQGGRQAKNIQYF
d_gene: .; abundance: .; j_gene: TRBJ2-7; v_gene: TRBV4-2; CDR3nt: TGTGCCAGCAGCCAAGATCTGGTGGCGATCTACGAGCAGTACTTC; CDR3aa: CASSQDLVAIYEQYF
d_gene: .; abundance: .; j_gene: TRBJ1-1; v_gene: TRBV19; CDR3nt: TGTGCCAGTAGTATAGGGGGGCAAGATGAAGCTTTCTTT; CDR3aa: CASSIGGQDEAFF
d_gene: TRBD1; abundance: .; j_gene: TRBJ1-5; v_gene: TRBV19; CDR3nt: TGTGCCACGAAAGGGGACAGGTCCAGGAGCAATCAGCCCCAGCATTTT; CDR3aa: CATKGDRSRSNQPQHF
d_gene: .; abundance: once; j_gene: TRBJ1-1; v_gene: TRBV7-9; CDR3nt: TGTGCCAGCAGCGAAGCAGGAGTTAACACTGAAGCTTTCTTT; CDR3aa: CASSEAGVNTEAFF
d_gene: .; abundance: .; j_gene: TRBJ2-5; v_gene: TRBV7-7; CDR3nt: TGTGCTAGCAGCTCGAGGGTCAGGTTTTTGTACCAAGAGACCCAGTACTTC; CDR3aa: CASSSRVRFLYQETQYF
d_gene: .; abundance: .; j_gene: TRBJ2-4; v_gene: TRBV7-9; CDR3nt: TGTGCCAGCAGAAAAGGGGATACCAAAAACATTCAGTACTTC; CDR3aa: CASRKGDTKNIQYF
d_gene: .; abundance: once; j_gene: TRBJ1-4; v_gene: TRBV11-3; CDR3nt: TGTGCCAGCACCCGGGGAAGCGTTGCAACTAATGAAAAACTGTTTTTT; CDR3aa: CASTRGSVATNEKLFF
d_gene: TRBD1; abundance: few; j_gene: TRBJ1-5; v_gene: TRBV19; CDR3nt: TGTGCCACGGGGACAGGCCAAGCTCCGGGCAATCAGCCCCAGCATTTT; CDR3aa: CATGTGQAPGNQPQHF
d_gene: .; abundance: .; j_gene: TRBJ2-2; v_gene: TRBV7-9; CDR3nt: TGTGCCAGCAGCTTAGCGGTAACAGACTGGAACACCGGGGAGCTGTTTTTT; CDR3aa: CASSLAVTDWNTGELFF
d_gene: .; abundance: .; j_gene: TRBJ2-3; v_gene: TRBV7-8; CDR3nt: TGTGCCAGCAGGCTCAGGGGCCTTGGGGATACGCAGTATTTT; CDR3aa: CASRLRGLGDTQYF
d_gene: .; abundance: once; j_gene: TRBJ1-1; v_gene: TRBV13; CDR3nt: TGTGCCAGCAGCTTAGACGGCGGTGCGGGAACTGAAGCTTTCTTT; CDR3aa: CASSLDGGAGTEAFF
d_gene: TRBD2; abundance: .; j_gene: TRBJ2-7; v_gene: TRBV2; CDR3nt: TGTGCCAGCAGCCTAGCTAGCGGGACAGCCTACGAGCAGTACTTC; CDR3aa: CASSLASGTAYEQYF
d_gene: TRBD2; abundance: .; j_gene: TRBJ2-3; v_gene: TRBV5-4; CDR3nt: TGTGCCAGCAGGGCCACTAGCGGGGGGGCCTCAGATACGCAGTATTTT; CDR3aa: CASRATSGGASDTQYF
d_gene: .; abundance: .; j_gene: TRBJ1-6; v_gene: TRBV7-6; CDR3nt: TGTGCCAGCAGCTTAGCGATGTCTGGGAGTCTAGGTTCACCCCTCCACTTT; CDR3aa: CASSLAMSGSLGSPLHF
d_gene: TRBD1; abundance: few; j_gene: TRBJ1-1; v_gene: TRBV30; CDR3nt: TGTGCCTGTCCCCGACAGGGGAACACTGAAGCTTTCTTT; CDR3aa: CACPRQGNTEAFF
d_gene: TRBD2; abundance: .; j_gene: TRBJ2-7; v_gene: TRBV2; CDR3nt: TGTGCCAGCACGGGGGGACTCTCGAGCTCCTACGAGCAGTACTTC; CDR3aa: CASTGGLSSSYEQYF
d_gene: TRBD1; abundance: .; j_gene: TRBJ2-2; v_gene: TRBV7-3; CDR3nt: TGTGCCAGCAGCTCCCGGGACAGCACCGGGGAGCTGTTTTTT; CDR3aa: CASSSRDSTGELFF
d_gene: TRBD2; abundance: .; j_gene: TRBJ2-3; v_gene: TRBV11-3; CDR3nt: TGTGCCAGCAGCTTCGGACTCGCGGGAGCGGAAGATACGCAGTATTTT; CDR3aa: CASSFGLAGAEDTQYF